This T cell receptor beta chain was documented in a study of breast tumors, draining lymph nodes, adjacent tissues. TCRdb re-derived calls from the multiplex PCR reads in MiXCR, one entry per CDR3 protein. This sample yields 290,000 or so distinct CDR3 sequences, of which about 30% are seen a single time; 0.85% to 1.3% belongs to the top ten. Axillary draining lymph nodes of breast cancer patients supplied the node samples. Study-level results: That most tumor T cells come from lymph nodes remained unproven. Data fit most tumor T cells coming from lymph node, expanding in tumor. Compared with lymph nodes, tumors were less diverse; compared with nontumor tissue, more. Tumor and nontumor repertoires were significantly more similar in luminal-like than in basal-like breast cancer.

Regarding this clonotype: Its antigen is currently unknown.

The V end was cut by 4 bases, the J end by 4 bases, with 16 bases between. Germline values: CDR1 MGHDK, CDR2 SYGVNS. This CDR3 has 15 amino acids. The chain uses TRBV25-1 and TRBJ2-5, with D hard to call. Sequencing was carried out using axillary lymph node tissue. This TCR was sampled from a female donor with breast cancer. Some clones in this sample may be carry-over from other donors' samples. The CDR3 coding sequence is TGTGCCAGCAGTGCTAGGGAACCCCTGAGAGAGACCCAGTACTTC. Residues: CASSAREPLRETQYF.